The 10 T cell receptor beta chains reported below all come from one sample, sequenced in a study of blood T cells in healthy people across ages. A sample-barcoded 5' primer and a J-beta primer mix were used in a second PCR of roughly 7 to 11 cycles. Each CDR3 protein gets one entry after TCRdb re-called the 5' RACE reads with MiXCR. This table holds about 290,000 distinct CDR3 sequences, roughly 26% found once. Sequencing was carried out using blood. The receptors stem from a woman between 70 and 85 years old in good health.

This rearrangement joins TRBV28 to TRBJ2-5; D possibly corresponds to TRBD2 (5 bases). The assigned J gene may be wrong: the sequence end matches TRBJ2-7 better. There are 13 residues in the CDR3. In germline, CDR1 is MDHEN, CDR2 SYDVKM. CDR3 in amino acids: CASNLAGKYEQYF. The DNA for the CDR3 is TGTGCCAGCAACTTGGCCGGGAAATACGAGCAGTACTTC.

This clonotype was seen just once. V is TRBV6-5 and J is TRBJ2-7; TRBD1 agrees at 8 bases. CDR1 is MNHEY and CDR2 is SVGAGI in the germline V gene. This CDR3 spans 15 amino acids. V shed 7 bases, J shed 3 bases, and the junction held 11 bases outside the gene matches. CDR3 sequence: CASTPGKDRDYEQYF. The DNA for the CDR3 is TGTGCCAGCACCCCGGGGAAGGACAGGGACTACGAGCAGTACTTC.

The chain uses TRBV12-3 or TRBV12-4 and TRBJ1-1; D is ambiguous. Trimming took 2 bases from V and 4 from J, leaving 14 bases between them. This CDR3 region has 15 residues. CDR3 region: CASSLFGVQGTEAFF. DNA of the CDR3: TGTGCCAGCAGTTTATTCGGGGTCCAAGGCACTGAAGCTTTCTTT.

This clonotype was seen ten or more times. V and J are TRBV20-1 and TRBJ2-2, with no clear D. Trimming pared 4 bases from V and 0 bases from J, leaving 6 bases between. Germline V lookup: CDR1 DFQATT, CDR2 SNEGSKA (reference sequence). The CDR3 has 13 amino acids. The CDR3 spells CSAKLANTGELFF. The CDR3 DNA reads as TGCAGTGCTAAGCTGGCGAACACCGGGGAGCTGTTTTTT.

This clonotype was counted between two and nine times. The genes are TRBV12-5 and TRBJ2-3, with no clear D. This CDR3 contains 15 residues. The V end was cut by 1 base, the J end by 1 base, with 9 bases between. CDR1 is LGHNT and CDR2 is FRNRAP in the germline V gene. The DNA for the CDR3 is TGTGCTAGTGGTTTGGGACTCAACGGCACAGATACGCAGTATTTT. The encoded protein is CASGLGLNGTDTQYF.

CDR3 in amino acids: CASSQVSSGSADTQYF. DNA for the CDR3: TGTGCCAGCAGCCAAGTATCCAGCGGGAGTGCAGATACGCAGTATTTT. V is TRBV4-2 and J is TRBJ2-3; 8 nucleotides line up with TRBD2. The germline V gene has CDR1 LGHNA and CDR2 YNFKEQ. V lost 1 base and J lost 4; bases outside the gene matches: 7. This CDR3 is built from 16 residues.

This clonotype appeared a few times. The chain links TRBV9 to TRBJ1-4; no firm D call. This CDR3 has 16 amino acids. The germline V and J ends were trimmed by 3 bases and 4 bases, with 16 bases remaining between them. CDR1 SGDLS and CDR2 YYNGEE come from the germline V gene. The CDR3, as DNA: TGTGCCAGCAGCGAAGGTTCTCGGACGTATAATGAAAAACTGTTTTTT. Residues: CASSEGSRTYNEKLFF.

In regard to this clonotype: A read error may be the cause here, since a much bigger clone is one base away. V usage is TRBV29-1 and J usage is TRBJ2-5; no clear D gene. V was trimmed by 3 bases and J by 3 bases, leaving 14 bases between them. Germline V gene data show CDR1 as SQVTM and CDR2 as ANQGSEA. The CDR3 has 14 amino acids. CDR3: CSVDLVSMEETQYF. In DNA form, the CDR3 reads TGCAGCGTTGATCTAGTATCGATGGAAGAGACCCAGTACTTC.

This clonotype has just one count. The DNA for the CDR3 is TGTGCCAGCAGCTGGGGATCAAGTTCTAGCACAGATACGCAGTATTTT. Translated: CASSWGSSSSTDTQYF. The V and J genes are TRBV7-9 and TRBJ2-3, with D uncertain. The CDR3 has 16 residues. Looked up from germline, CDR1 is SEHNR and CDR2 is FQNEAQ (reference sequence). V was pared by 4 bases and J by 0 bases, with 14 bases between.

Only a few counts were recorded for this clonotype. The V and J genes are TRBV2 and TRBJ1-1; 8 positions match TRBD1. The germline CDR1 and CDR2 sequences are SNHLY and FYNNEI. V lost 6 bases and J lost 4; bases outside the gene matches: 4. The CDR3 sequence is 13 residues long. The CDR3 DNA follows: TGTGCCAGCAGAGGTGACAGGGGCACTGAAGCTTTCTTT. It yields the protein CASRGDRGTEAFF.